The 9 T cell receptor beta chains presented below share a single source sample, sequenced in a study of post-analysis software for immune sequencing data. Study-wide results and limits: A handful of TRBV segments (TRBV5-6, TRBV5-1 and TRBV20-1 among them) occurred more frequently in patients than in controls.

For these receptors, no antigen is known. Incorporated into the TCR beta cDNA libraries were unique molecular identifiers, which served to reduce PCR and sequencing biases. MiXCR was run by TCRdb on the PCR reads, yielding one entry per CDR3 protein. The sample lists under 650,000 distinct CDR3 sequences; roughly 47% were seen once. Sequencing was performed on blood. The receptors stem from a girl between 10 and 17 years old with multiple sclerosis.

There are a few counts of this clonotype. The CDR3 coding sequence is TGTGCCAGCCCAGACCGCAACACAGATACGCAGTATTTT. This encodes CASPDRNTDTQYF. This sequence joins TRBV28 and TRBJ2-3; no reliable D call. CDR1 is MDHEN, CDR2 SYDVKM, per germline. The CDR3 runs 13 residues. V was trimmed by 8 bases and J by 2 bases, leaving 11 bases between them.

The rearrangement links TRBV7-9 to TRBJ1-2; the match to TRBD1 covers 7 bases. Germline V gene data show CDR1 as SEHNR and CDR2 as FQNEAQ (reference sequence). This CDR3 has 14 amino acids. The trim removed 3 bases at V and 0 bases at J, leaving 1 base unmatched. CDR3 protein: CASSFGQANYGYTF. The CDR3 nucleotides are TGTGCCAGCAGCTTCGGACAGGCTAACTATGGCTACACCTTC. Full variable domain (remainder filled in from reference TRBV7-9 and TRBJ1-2): DTGVSQNPRHKITKRGQNVTFRCDPISEHNRLYWYRQTLGQGPEFLTYFQNEAQLEKSRLLSDRFSAERPKGSFSTLEIQRTEQGDSAMYLCASSFGQANYGYTFGSGTRLTVV.

This clonotype appeared a few times. The chain recombines TRBV27 with TRBJ2-7; 9 bases fit TRBD1. CDR1 and CDR2 (germline): MNHEY, SMNVEV (reference sequence). V was pared by 3 bases and J by 5 bases, with 5 bases of the junction left unmatched. The CDR3 is 14 residues long. The DNA for the CDR3 is TGTGCCAGCAGTTTTCGAACAGGGGGCGACGAGCAGTACTTC. Protein sequence: CASSFRTGGDEQYF.

V gene TRBV29-1 combines with J gene TRBJ2-1; 10 nucleotides agree with TRBD1. The CDR3 has 13 residues. The ends lost 8 bases at V and 8 bases at J; junction bases unmatched: 9. The germline V gene has CDR1 SQVTM and CDR2 ANQGSEA. The CDR3 sequence: CSSRDRGYDEQFF. The CDR3 DNA reads TGCAGCAGCCGGGACAGGGGTTACGATGAGCAGTTCTTC.

V gene TRBV6-2 or TRBV6-3 combines with J gene TRBJ2-1; no firm D call. This CDR3 comprises 15 residues. Between the trimmed V and J ends, which lost 0 bases and 1 base, there was a span of 7 bases. Germline V CDR1 and CDR2: MNHEY, SVGEGT. The chain's CDR3 is CASSYSAPSYNEQFF. CDR3 coding DNA: TGTGCCAGCAGTTACTCAGCGCCTTCCTACAATGAGCAGTTCTTC.

The V gene is TRBV5-5, the J gene TRBJ2-3; TRBD2 matches 8 bases. Trimming cost V 4 bases and J 4 bases; bases outside gene matches: 8. CDR3 length equals 15 residues. CDR1 is SGHKS, CDR2 YYEKEE, per germline (reference sequence). The CDR3 reads CASSPWGSGADTQYF. CDR3 in DNA: TGTGCCAGCAGCCCCTGGGGTAGCGGGGCAGATACGCAGTATTTT.

This clonotype was counted between two and nine times. The gene calls are TRBV12-3 or TRBV12-4 and TRBJ1-6, with 8 bases matching TRBD1. There are 15 residues in the CDR3. The junction had 9 bases not matched to a gene; V was cut back by 6 bases and J by 8 bases. The CDR3 DNA is TGTGCCAGCAGCCTGACAGGGGATAGTTATTCACCCCTCCACTTT. Translation gives CASSLTGDSYSPLHF.

The chain links TRBV7-9 to TRBJ1-1; a possible D gene is TRBD1 (6 bases). The CDR3 consists of 17 residues. V lost 1 base to trimming and J lost 3 bases, with 18 bases between them. The germline V gene encodes CDR1 SEHNR and CDR2 FQNEAQ (reference sequence). Written as DNA, the CDR3 is TGTGCCAGCAGCTTAGGAGGGGGTGGGAGGTTGGACACTGAAGCTTTCTTT. Its translation: CASSLGGGGRLDTEAFF.

This chain uses TRBV6-5 with TRBJ2-7; 9 nucleotides line up with TRBD1. The CDR3 totals 14 residues. Germline CDR1 and CDR2: MNHEY and SVGAGI. The ends lost 9 bases at V and 6 bases at J; junction bases unmatched: 12. The CDR3 DNA reads as TGTGCCAGTACTATCGGGGACAGGGCTGGCGAGCAGTACTTC. Translating it yields CASTIGDRAGEQYF.